The next 8 T cell receptor beta chains were all read from a single sample in a study of T cell repertoires in cytomegalovirus infection (dated by TCRdb to about 2019). The sample's treatment or condition label is to be understood as: in vitro stimulation with specific CMV peptide epitopes to enrich CMV-specific T cells. Their target antigens are unknown. Data came from an Illumina HiSeq 1500. The raw public reads went through TCRdb reprocessing: fastp at Q25, MiXCR clone calling, in-frame beta chains kept. Rows with one shared CDR3 protein collapse into an entry with the most common genes and DNA. The sample table shows some 920,000 distinct CDR3 sequences, and roughly 30% are seen once. Under 15% of the sample rests with the top ten. This specimen was cultured CD8+ T cells from PBMCs, taken from culture after CMV antigen stimulation. The receptors originated from a human donor in good health (CMV status not recorded). Some clones in this sample may be carry-over from other donors' samples.

Many counts were recorded for this clonotype. The chain has TRBV7-9 and TRBJ2-6, with TRBD1 identical over 10 bases. The CDR3 is 17 residues long. The V segment lost 5 bases and the J segment 2 bases; nucleotides outside the gene matches: 6. Germline-derived CDR1 and CDR2 are SEHNR and FQNEAQ (reference sequence). CDR3 in DNA: TGTGCCAGCAGCCCAGGGGACAGGGGAGCTGGGGCCAACGTCCTGACTTTC. Translation gives CASSPGDRGAGANVLTF.

This clonotype was picked up a small number of times. V usage is TRBV28 and J usage is TRBJ2-2; 10 bases are shared with TRBD1. CDR1 is MDHEN and CDR2 is SYDVKM in the germline V gene. The CDR3 contains 18 residues. The trim removed 6 bases at V and 6 bases at J, leaving 16 bases unmatched. The CDR3: CASSPLPGQGTLSGELFF. CDR3 coding DNA: TGTGCCAGCAGCCCCCTTCCGGGACAGGGGACTTTGTCCGGGGAGCTGTTTTTT.

This clonotype was seen more than once but under ten times. This chain joins TRBV29-1 and TRBJ1-2, with no clear D. The CDR3 extends over 13 amino acids. CDR1 is SQVTM and CDR2 is ANQGSEA in the germline V gene. With 3 bases removed from V and 5 bases from J, the gap between germline ends came to 13 bases. The chain's CDR3 is CSVESGSAYGYTF. CDR3 DNA: TGCAGCGTTGAGAGTGGTTCCGCTTATGGCTACACCTTC.

This rearrangement joins TRBV10-3 to TRBJ2-1; a possible D gene is TRBD2 (6 bases). This CDR3 has 14 residues. The V end lost 9 bases, the J end lost 1 base, and 13 bases lay between the germline ends. CDR1 is ENHRY and CDR2 is SYGVKD in the germline V gene. In DNA form, the CDR3 reads TGTGCCATAGAGAGTGGGGGGTCCTACAATGAGCAGTTCTTC. Translation: CAIESGGSYNEQFF.

This clonotype has at least ten counts. The genes are TRBV7-9 and TRBJ2-7; D is unclear. The CDR3 covers 15 residues. With 1 base removed from V and 1 base from J, the gap between germline ends came to 11 bases. Germline values: CDR1 SEHNR, CDR2 FQNEAQ (reference sequence). CDR3: CASSLEQAASYEQYF. The CDR3 coding sequence is TGTGCCAGCAGCTTAGAGCAGGCCGCTTCCTACGAGCAGTACTTC.

This clonotype was observed a handful of times. The J gene is TRBJ1-6, the V gene TRBV27; 7 bases agree with TRBD1. Germline V gene lookup returns CDR1 MNHEY and CDR2 SMNVEV (reference sequence). This CDR3 is 15 amino acids long. The trim removed 7 bases at V and 7 bases at J, leaving 10 bases unmatched. CDR3 bases: TGTGCCAGCACTTGGGACAGTTGGGGAAATTCACCCCTCCACTTT. This codes for CASTWDSWGNSPLHF.

The chain recombines TRBV6-6 with TRBJ2-1, with D possibly being TRBD1 (5 bases). Germline CDR1 reads MNHNY; CDR2 reads SVGAGI (reference sequence). The length of the CDR3 is 15 residues. V shed 2 bases and J shed 2 bases, with 10 bases lying between them. The CDR3 region is CASSYESGTYNEQFF. DNA for the CDR3: TGTGCCAGCAGTTACGAGTCAGGGACCTACAATGAGCAGTTCTTC.

The rearrangement joins TRBV28 to TRBJ2-1; 10 bases are shared with TRBD1. The CDR3 loop spans 15 amino acids. Trimming at V came to 7 bases and at J to 7 bases, leaving 10 bases not matched to a gene. Germline CDR1 MDHEN, CDR2 SYDVKM. The CDR3 DNA follows: TGTGCCAGCATTGTTTCGGGACAGGGGACGAATGAGCAGTTCTTC. Translated: CASIVSGQGTNEQFF. Full variable domain (remainder filled in from reference TRBV28 and TRBJ2-1): DVKVTQSSRYLVKRTGEKVFLECVQDMDHENMFWYRQDPGLGLRLIYFSYDVKMKEKGDIPEGYSVSREKKERFSLILESASTNQTSMYLCASIVSGQGTNEQFFGPGTRLTVL.